The rows below give T cell receptor beta chains drawn from one sample of a study of cytomegalovirus exposure and HLA in healthy donors. The data were produced by immunoSEQ multiplex PCR, yet TCRdb's version contains in-frame clones alone and is incomplete. Of more than 100,000 clones in the sample, around 85% were seen once. The specimen was PBMCs. The receptor set was obtained from a man aged 25 to 45 in good health and CMV-seronegative. Each CDR3 is given with its conserved first and last residue. A D gene is named only where the DNA matches it firmly. The listing skips clone size in some rows; elsewhere it reads once, few, many or a size class.

J | size | D | V | CDR3 | DNA
TRBJ1-5 | NA | NA | TRBV10-3 | CAISESGVKPQHF | TGTGCCATCAGTGAGTCAGGGGTAAAGCCCCAGCATTTT
TRBJ2-3 | NA | NA | TRBV1 | CTSSQDKPSGDTQYF | TGCACCAGCAGCCAAGATAAGCCTAGCGGAGATACGCAGTATTTT
TRBJ1-4 | NA | NA | TRBV5-4 | CASSFWGGGNEKLFF | TGTGCCAGCAGCTTCTGGGGAGGGGGTAATGAAAAACTGTTTTTT
TRBJ2-1 | few | NA | TRBV4-3 | CASSQDARSVSYNEQFF | TGCGCCAGCAGCCAAGATGCGCGGTCGGTTTCCTACAATGAGCAGTTCTTC
TRBJ1-2 | NA | TRBD1 | TRBV7-2 | CASSFTGGSYGYTF | TGTGCCAGCAGCTTCACAGGGGGCTCTTATGGCTACACCTTC
TRBJ1-1 | NA | TRBD1 | TRBV2 | CASGDSGNTEAFF | TGTGCCAGCGGGGACAGTGGGAACACTGAAGCTTTCTTT
TRBJ2-2 | few | NA | TRBV29-1 | CSVGRGMAGELFF | TGCAGCGTTGGCAGGGGAATGGCCGGGGAGCTGTTTTTT
TRBJ1-1 | NA | NA | TRBV6-6 | CASSYSGGDTEAFF | TGTGCCAGCAGTTACTCGGGGGGGGACACTGAAGCTTTCTTT
TRBJ2-1 | few | TRBD1 | TRBV5-1 | CASSLGRDSEQFF | TGCGCCAGCAGCTTAGGCAGGGACAGTGAGCAGTTCTTC
TRBJ2-1 | NA | NA | TRBV7-7 | CASSSTGHNEQFF | TGTGCCAGCAGCTCCACAGGCCACAATGAGCAGTTCTTC
TRBJ2-2 | NA | NA | TRBV7-9 | CASSLYDLSRELFF | TGTGCCAGCAGCTTATACGACTTGTCGCGGGAGCTGTTTTTT
TRBJ1-1 | NA | NA | TRBV14 | CASSQGGQSRSNTEAFF | TGTGCCAGCAGCCAAGGAGGACAGTCCCGTTCGAACACTGAAGCTTTCTTT
TRBJ2-3 | NA | TRBD2 | TRBV28 | CASSPRGLAITDTQYF | TGTGCCAGCAGTCCCAGGGGACTAGCCATTACAGATACGCAGTATTTT
TRBJ1-2 | NA | NA | TRBV5-4 | CASSLLGASLPGYGYTF | TGTGCCAGCAGCTTGTTAGGGGCATCCCTCCCCGGCTATGGCTACACCTTC
TRBJ2-5 | NA | NA | TRBV12-5 | CASGGGRTQYF | TGTGCTAGTGGCGGAGGGAGGACCCAGTACTTC
TRBJ1-6 | few | NA | TRBV30 | CAHGGQSNSPLHF | TGTGCCCACGGCGGGCAATCTAATTCACCCCTCCACTTT
TRBJ2-7 | NA | NA | TRBV13 | CASSLGGGGNYEQYF | TGTGCCAGCAGCTTAGGAGGCGGAGGGAACTACGAGCAGTACTTC
TRBJ2-7 | few | TRBD1 | TRBV5-6 | CASSKPGQISYEQYF | TGTGCCAGCAGCAAACCGGGACAGATCTCCTACGAGCAGTACTTC
TRBJ1-1 | NA | NA | TRBV6-6 | CASRRAGVNTEAFF | TGTGCCAGCAGGAGGGCGGGCGTGAACACTGAAGCTTTCTTT
TRBJ2-2 | NA | TRBD2 | TRBV5-6 | CASSLPSGGYTGELFF | TGTGCCAGCAGCTTGCCGAGCGGGGGGTACACCGGGGAGCTGTTTTTT
TRBJ2-6 | NA | NA | TRBV21-1 | CASSTPGLAASGANVLTF | TGTGCCAGCAGCACCCCAGGACTAGCGGCCTCTGGGGCCAACGTCCTGACTTTC
TRBJ2-6 | NA | TRBD2 | TRBV4-3 | CASSQDSGGAGANVLTF | TGCGCCAGCAGCCAAGATAGCGGGGGGGCTGGGGCCAACGTCCTGACTTTC
TRBJ2-7 | NA | NA | TRBV4-2 | CASSRKGEQYF | TGTGCCAGCAGCCGAAAGGGGGAGCAGTACTTC
TRBJ2-2 | NA | NA | TRBV10-3 | CATTNGTGELFF | TGTGCCACGACTAATGGGACCGGGGAGCTGTTTTTT
TRBJ1-5 | NA | TRBD1 | TRBV2 | CASRRGGQGLFQPQHF | TGTGCCAGCAGAAGAGGGGGACAGGGACTATTTCAGCCCCAGCATTTT
TRBJ2-3 | NA | TRBD2 | TRBV5-1 | CASSLGASGGVTDTQYF | TGCGCCAGCAGCTTGGGGGCTAGCGGGGGTGTAACAGATACGCAGTATTTT
TRBJ1-1 | NA | NA | TRBV28 | CASSQTLNTEAFF | TGTGCCAGCAGCCAAACACTGAACACTGAAGCTTTCTTT
TRBJ2-1 | NA | TRBD2 | TRBV19 | CASSLRPGLAGGHMFF | TGTGCCAGTAGTCTCCGTCCGGGACTGGCGGGGGGGCATATGTTCTTC
TRBJ2-3 | few | TRBD1 | TRBV5-1 | CASSSPQQGLTDTQYF | TGCGCCAGCAGCTCCCCCCAACAGGGGCTCACAGATACGCAGTATTTT
TRBJ2-7 | NA | NA | TRBV28 | CASSFLTGPSYEQYF | TGTGCCAGCAGTTTTTTGACAGGCCCTTCCTACGAGCAGTACTTC
TRBJ1-4 | NA | TRBD1 | TRBV5-1 | CASSTGQFNEKLFF | TGCGCCAGCAGCACGGGACAGTTTAATGAAAAACTGTTTTTT
TRBJ1-5 | NA | NA | TRBV7-2 | CASSLATGPRHF | TGTGCCAGCAGCTTAGCGACAGGTCCGCGGCATTTT
TRBJ2-1 | NA | NA | TRBV5-3 | CARSSPHPTACNEQFF | TGTGCCAGAAGCTCCCCCCACCCGACAGCATGCAATGAGCAGTTCTTC
TRBJ1-1 | NA | NA | TRBV5-4 | CASSGYRAEDTEAFF | TGTGCCAGCAGCGGATACAGGGCCGAGGACACTGAAGCTTTCTTT
TRBJ1-2 | NA | TRBD1 | TRBV6-5 | CASSFRDRAYGYTF | TGTGCCAGCAGCTTCCGGGACAGGGCATATGGCTACACCTTC
TRBJ1-5 | NA | NA | TRBV7-8 | CASSLLGGIGQPQHF | TGTGCCAGCAGCTTACTAGGGGGTATTGGTCAGCCCCAGCATTTT
TRBJ1-1 | few | NA | TRBV7-2 | CASSSGRGSTEAFF | TGTGCCAGCAGCTCCGGTCGGGGGAGTACTGAAGCTTTCTTT
TRBJ2-7 | NA | TRBD1 | TRBV28 | CASSKGQAYEQYF | TGTGCCAGCAGCAAGGGACAGGCGTACGAGCAGTACTTC
TRBJ2-5 | NA | TRBD1 | TRBV7-2 | CASSLGGQGQETQYF | TGTGCCAGCAGCCTAGGGGGACAGGGTCAGGAGACCCAGTACTTC
TRBJ2-7 | NA | TRBD1 | TRBV6-5 | CASSFSHRGPYEQYF | TGTGCCAGCAGTTTCTCGCACAGGGGGCCCTACGAGCAGTACTTC
TRBJ1-1 | NA | TRBD1 | TRBV18 | CASSTTGGRTEAFF | TGTGCCAGCTCTACGACAGGGGGAAGAACTGAAGCTTTCTTT
TRBJ2-1 | NA | TRBD2 | TRBV6-6 | CASMKRTSGDEQFF | TGTGCCAGCATGAAGAGGACTAGCGGGGATGAGCAGTTCTTC
TRBJ1-1 | NA | NA | TRBV5-1 | CASSAGAPAGGKNREAFF | TGCGCCAGCAGTGCAGGGGCCCCGGCGGGGGGGAAGAACCGCGAAGCTTTCTTT
TRBJ1-4 | NA | NA | TRBV15 | CATQGTNEKLFF | TGTGCCACCCAGGGGACTAATGAAAAACTGTTTTTT
TRBJ2-3 | NA | TRBD2 | TRBV5-1 | CASSAGIAGGLSTDTQYF | TGCGCCAGCAGCGCCGGAATAGCGGGGGGCCTTAGCACAGATACGCAGTATTTT
TRBJ1-6 | NA | TRBD1 | TRBV7-9 | CASSLGGQGLLSPLHF | TGTGCCAGCAGCTTAGGGGGACAGGGCCTTTTATCACCCCTCCACTTT
TRBJ2-1 | NA | NA | TRBV9 | CASSVSRHNEQFF | TGTGCCAGCAGCGTATCTAGGCACAATGAGCAGTTCTTC
TRBJ2-5 | NA | TRBD2 | TRBV5-4 | CASSSRLAGSQETQYF | TGTGCCAGCAGCTCGCGACTAGCGGGGTCCCAAGAGACCCAGTACTTC
TRBJ2-7 | NA | TRBD2 | TRBV4-2 | CASSQDRGTSGGAYYEQYF | TGTGCCAGCAGCCAAGATAGGGGGACTAGCGGGGGTGCATACTACGAGCAGTACTTC
TRBJ1-5 | NA | NA | TRBV7-2 | CASSTQHDQPQHF | TGTGCCAGCAGCACCCAACACGATCAGCCCCAGCATTTT
TRBJ1-2 | NA | NA | TRBV5-1 | CASSLEGVGLNYGYTF | TGCGCCAGCAGCTTGGAGGGAGTGGGTCTAAACTATGGCTACACCTTC
TRBJ2-2 | NA | NA | TRBV11-3 | CASSLSQGVPGELFF | TGTGCCAGCAGCTTATCACAGGGAGTACCCGGGGAGCTGTTTTTT
TRBJ1-2 | NA | NA | TRBV5-5 | CASSWDWGGRALTNGYTF | TGTGCCAGCAGCTGGGATTGGGGGGGACGGGCCCTAACTAATGGCTACACCTTC
TRBJ2-3 | NA | NA | TRBV20-1 | CSARVRGTQYF | TGCAGTGCTAGGGTCCGGGGAACGCAGTATTTT
TRBJ2-7 | once | NA | TRBV6-5 | CASSSEGRGIYEQYF | TGTGCCAGCAGTTCCGAAGGCAGGGGTATCTACGAGCAGTACTTC